The next 8 T cell receptor beta chains were all read from a single sample in a study of vaccination effects on CD4 cells after COVID-19. Sequencing used immunoSEQ multiplex PCR; TCRdb keeps in-frame clones, though not all of them. The data hold under 55,000 clones, with about 75% observed a single time. Viral peptide pool expansion of antigen-specific CD4+ T cells preceded sequencing in the ViraFEST assay. Having been cultured for around ten days, the cells underwent CD4+ T cell isolation. PCR confirmed that the person was infected with SARS-CoV-2 between March and December 2020. These receptors' targets are unknown. The sequenced sample was CD4+ T cells from PBMCs cultured with a peptide pool, obtained before COVID-19 vaccination. These receptors all stem from a human donor who had a prior SARS-CoV-2 infection.

The chain links TRBV7-2 to TRBJ1-2; tentatively, D is TRBD1 (6 bases). In germline, CDR1 is SGHTA, CDR2 FQGNSA. The CDR3 spans 14 residues. Trimming left V 4 bases short and J 4 bases short, with 13 bases between. CDR3 DNA: TGTGCCAGCAGCTACGATAGGGGGACCTATGGCTACACCTTC. It specifies CASSYDRGTYGYTF.

This chain joins TRBV14 and TRBJ2-1; tentative D call: TRBD1 (6 bases). Germline CDR1 SGHDN, CDR2 FVKESK. V was trimmed by 6 bases and J by 1 base, leaving 22 bases between them. The length of the CDR3 is 18 residues. This CDR3 is CASSLSSDRKYSYNEQFF. The CDR3 DNA reads TGTGCCAGCAGTCTTAGCAGCGACAGGAAATATTCCTACAATGAGCAGTTCTTC. Variable domain in full (rest from reference TRBV14 and TRBJ2-1): EAGVTQFPSHSVIEKGQTVTLRCDPISGHDNLYWYRRVMGKEIKFLLHFVKESKQDESGMPNNRFLAERTGGTYSTLKVQPAELEDSGVYFCASSLSSDRKYSYNEQFFGPGTRLTVL.

This chain joins TRBV7-6 and TRBJ1-2, with D hard to call. V lost 3 bases and J 7 bases, leaving 12 bases between the germline ends. Germline V gives CDR1 SGHVS, CDR2 FNYEAQ. The CDR3 sequence is 13 residues long. The CDR3 region has the DNA TGTGCCAGCAGCTTCGGCCGGGCGGGTGGCTACACCTTC. Protein sequence: CASSFGRAGGYTF.

The J gene is TRBJ2-7, the V gene TRBV6-2 or TRBV6-3; D not resolved. Trimming took off 0 bases at V and 3 bases at J, with 12 bases between the two ends. Germline V gene sequence: CDR1 MNHEY, CDR2 SVGEGT. This CDR3 is 15 amino acids long. DNA of the CDR3: TGTGCCAGCAGTTACTCGGGCATGACGATCTACGAGCAGTACTTC. Translated, it gives CASSYSGMTIYEQYF.

V is TRBV7-3 and J is TRBJ2-5; perhaps TRBD2 as D (7 bases). CDR3 length: 13 amino acids. CDR1 and CDR2 from the germline V gene are SGHTA and FQGTGA. Trimming pared 5 bases from V and 7 bases from J, leaving 14 bases between. Here the CDR3 reads CASSQGGEGTQYF. Written as DNA, the CDR3 is TGTGCCAGCAGCCAAGGGGGGGAGGGGACCCAGTACTTC.

This chain connects TRBV5-3 to TRBJ2-3, with 13 bases lining up with TRBD2. TRBV5-3 has ORF status, its function being uncertain. J lost 7 bases, V lost 4 bases, and 9 bases had no gene match. This CDR3 is 16 amino acids long. In nucleotides, the CDR3 is TGTGCCAGAAGCCCGGAGGGACTAGCGGGATTAAATACGCAGTATTTT. Translated, it gives CARSPEGLAGLNTQYF.

The gene calls are TRBV5-8 and TRBJ1-5, with TRBD1 matching over 7 bases. Trimming cost V 7 bases and J 3 bases; bases outside gene matches: 7. Germline V CDR1 and CDR2: SGHTS, YDEGEE. This CDR3 is 14 amino acids long. CDR3 bases: TGTGCCAGCGGGGACAGCGTAAACAATCAGCCCCAGCATTTT. Protein: CASGDSVNNQPQHF.

The gene calls are TRBV6-5 and TRBJ2-7; a possible D gene is TRBD1 (5 bases). V was cut by 5 bases and J by 2 bases, with 16 bases left in between. Germline values: CDR1 MNHEY, CDR2 SVGAGI. The CDR3 is made up of 15 amino acids. The CDR3 nucleotides read TGTGCCAGCAGTCTTCGCCGACAGAAACCCTACGAGCAGTACTTC. Its translation is CASSLRRQKPYEQYF.